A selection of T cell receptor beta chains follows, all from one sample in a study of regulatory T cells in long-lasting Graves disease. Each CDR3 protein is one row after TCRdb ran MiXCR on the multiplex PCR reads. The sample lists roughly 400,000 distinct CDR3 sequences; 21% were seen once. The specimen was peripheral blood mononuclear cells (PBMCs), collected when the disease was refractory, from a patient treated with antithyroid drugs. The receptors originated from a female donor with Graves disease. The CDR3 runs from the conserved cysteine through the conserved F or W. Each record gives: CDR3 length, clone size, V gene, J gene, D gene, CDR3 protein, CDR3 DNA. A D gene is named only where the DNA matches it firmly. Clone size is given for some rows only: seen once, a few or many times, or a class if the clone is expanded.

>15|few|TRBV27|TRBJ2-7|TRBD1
CASSVGTGGVNEQYF
TGTGCCAGCAGTGTTGGTACAGGGGGCGTCAACGAGCAGTACTTC
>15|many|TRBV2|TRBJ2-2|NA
CASKRLAVNTGELFF
TGTGCCAGCAAAAGGCTAGCTGTGAACACCGGGGAGCTGTTTTTT
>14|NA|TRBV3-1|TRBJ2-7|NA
CANSQNGESYEQYF
TGTGCCAACAGCCAAAACGGGGAGAGCTACGAGCAGTACTTC
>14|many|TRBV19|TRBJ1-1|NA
CASSMAGASTEAFF
TGTGCCAGTAGTATGGCGGGGGCATCGACTGAAGCTTTCTTT
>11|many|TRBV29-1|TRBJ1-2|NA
CSLAGAYGYTF
TGCAGCCTTGCTGGGGCCTATGGCTACACCTTC
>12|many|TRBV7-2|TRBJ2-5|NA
CASSSTRGTQYF
TGTGCCAGCAGCTCCACCCGGGGGACCCAGTACTTC
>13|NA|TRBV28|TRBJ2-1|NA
CASGGQNYNEQFF
TGTGCCAGCGGTGGGCAGAATTACAATGAGCAGTTCTTC
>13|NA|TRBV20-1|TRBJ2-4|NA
CSASQGARNIQYF
TGCAGTGCTAGTCAAGGGGCAAGAAACATTCAGTACTTC
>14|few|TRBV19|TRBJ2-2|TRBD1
CASNTGGDTGELFF
TGTGCCAGTAATACAGGGGGCGACACCGGGGAGCTGTTTTTT
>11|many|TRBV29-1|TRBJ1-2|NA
CSVEEGYGYTF
TGCAGCGTTGAAGAAGGGTATGGCTACACCTTC
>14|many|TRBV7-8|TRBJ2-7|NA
CASSLGTSPYEQYF
TGTGCCAGCAGCTTAGGCACAAGCCCCTACGAGCAGTACTTC
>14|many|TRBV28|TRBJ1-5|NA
CASSLRSFNRPQHF
TGTGCCAGCAGTTTAAGGAGTTTCAATCGGCCCCAGCATTTT
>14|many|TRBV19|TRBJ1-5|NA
CASSIGGSNQPQHF
TGTGCCAGTAGTATAGGGGGTAGCAATCAGCCCCAGCATTTT
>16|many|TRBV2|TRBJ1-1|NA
CASSEDSTAMNTEAFF
TGTGCCAGCAGTGAAGATTCCACAGCCATGAACACTGAAGCTTTCTTT
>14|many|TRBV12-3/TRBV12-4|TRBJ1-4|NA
CASSPDRNNEKLFF
TGTGCCAGCAGTCCAGACAGGAATAATGAAAAACTGTTTTTT
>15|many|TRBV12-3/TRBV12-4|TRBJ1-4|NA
CASSPLAGVSEKLFF
TGTGCCAGCAGTCCGCTTGCGGGAGTAAGCGAAAAACTGTTTTTT
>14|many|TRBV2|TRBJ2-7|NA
CASIETSSSYEQYF
TGTGCCAGCATTGAGACATCGAGCTCCTACGAGCAGTACTTC
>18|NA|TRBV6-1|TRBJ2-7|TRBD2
CASQNPQTRLAGDQEQYF
TGTGCCAGCCAAAACCCGCAGACGCGACTAGCGGGAGACCAAGAGCAGTACTTC
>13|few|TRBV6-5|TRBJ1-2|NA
CASSYDGGYGYTF
TGTGCCAGCAGTTATGACGGCGGCTATGGCTACACCTTC
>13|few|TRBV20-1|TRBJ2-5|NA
CSARGLSWETQYF
TGCAGTGCTAGAGGATTGTCCTGGGAGACCCAGTACTTC
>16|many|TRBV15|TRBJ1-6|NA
CATSRDQGTNNSPLHF
TGTGCCACCAGCAGAGATCAAGGGACAAATAATTCACCCCTCCACTTT
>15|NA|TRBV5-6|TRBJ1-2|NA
CASSRPGGSGYGYTF
TGTGCCAGCAGCCGCCCCGGCGGGAGCGGCTATGGCTACACCTTC
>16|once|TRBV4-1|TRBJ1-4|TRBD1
CASSQSPRDRSEKLFF
TGCGCCAGCAGCCAATCCCCCCGGGACAGATCCGAAAAACTGTTTTTT
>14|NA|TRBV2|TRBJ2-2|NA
CASNLLPGTGELFF
TGTGCCAGTAATCTGCTCCCCGGGACCGGGGAGCTGTTTTTT
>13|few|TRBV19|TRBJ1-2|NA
CASSIPGNYGYTF
TGTGCCAGTAGTATCCCAGGGAACTATGGCTACACCTTC
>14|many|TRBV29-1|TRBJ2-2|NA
CSVDSTGKTGELFF
TGCAGCGTTGACTCGACAGGAAAGACCGGGGAGCTGTTTTTT
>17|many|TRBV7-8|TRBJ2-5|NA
CASSSLVGGPYQETQYF
TGTGCCAGCAGCTCCCTTGTAGGAGGCCCGTACCAAGAGACCCAGTACTTC
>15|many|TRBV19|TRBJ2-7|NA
CASTPTAVIHHEQYF
TGTGCCAGTACTCCCACAGCAGTCATTCACCACGAGCAGTACTTC
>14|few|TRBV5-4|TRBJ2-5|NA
CASLRAPQQETQYF
TGTGCCAGCTTACGGGCACCCCAGCAGGAGACCCAGTACTTC
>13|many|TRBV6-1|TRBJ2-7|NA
CASKRTETYEQYF
TGTGCCAGCAAGAGGACGGAGACCTACGAGCAGTACTTC
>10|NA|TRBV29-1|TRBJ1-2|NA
CSDLRDGYTF
TGCAGCGACCTCAGGGATGGCTACACCTTC
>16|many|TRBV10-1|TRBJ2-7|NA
CASRGRVETELYEQYF
TGCGCCAGCAGAGGCAGGGTGGAGACAGAACTCTACGAGCAGTACTTC
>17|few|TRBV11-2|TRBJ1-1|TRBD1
CASSLMRGPGTKTEAFF
TGTGCCAGCAGCTTAATGAGGGGGCCTGGGACTAAAACTGAAGCTTTCTTT
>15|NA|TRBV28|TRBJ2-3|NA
CASRTVRESTDTQYF
TGTGCCAGCAGGACGGTCCGGGAAAGCACAGATACGCAGTATTTT
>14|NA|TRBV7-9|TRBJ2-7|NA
CASSLDLNIDEQYF
TGTGCCAGCAGCTTAGACCTTAACATAGACGAGCAGTACTTC
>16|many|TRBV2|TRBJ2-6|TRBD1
CASIGTGGSGANVLTF
TGTGCCAGCATCGGGACAGGGGGCTCTGGGGCCAACGTCCTGACTTTC
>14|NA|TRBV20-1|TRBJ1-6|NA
CSARDNSGKAPLHF
TGCAGTGCTAGAGATAACAGCGGAAAGGCACCCCTCCACTTT
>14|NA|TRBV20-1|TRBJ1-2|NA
CSARAGNLHYGYTF
TGCAGTGCTAGAGCAGGGAATCTTCACTATGGCTACACCTTC
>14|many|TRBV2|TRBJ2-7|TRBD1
CASRGTGGSYEQYF
TGTGCCAGCAGGGGGACAGGGGGCTCCTACGAGCAGTACTTC
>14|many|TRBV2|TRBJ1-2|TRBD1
CASSSGTAVGGYTF
TGTGCCAGCAGTTCCGGGACAGCGGTCGGCGGCTACACCTTC
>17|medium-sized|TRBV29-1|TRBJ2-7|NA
CSVEGLSGTYPTYEQYF
TGCAGCGTTGAAGGACTCTCGGGGACTTATCCCACCTACGAGCAGTACTTC
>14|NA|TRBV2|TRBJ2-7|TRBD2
CAGSVTSGAYEQYF
TGTGCCGGCAGCGTGACTAGCGGCGCCTACGAGCAGTACTTC
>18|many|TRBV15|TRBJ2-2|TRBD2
CATSRDIILAANTGELFF
TGTGCCACCAGCAGAGATATAATACTAGCGGCGAACACCGGGGAGCTGTTTTTT
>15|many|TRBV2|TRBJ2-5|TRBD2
CASRPSGASQETQYF
TGTGCCAGCAGGCCTAGCGGAGCCTCCCAAGAGACCCAGTACTTC
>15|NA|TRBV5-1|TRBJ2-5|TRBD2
CASSPTSGSFETQYF
TGCGCCAGCAGCCCGACTAGCGGGAGTTTTGAGACCCAGTACTTC
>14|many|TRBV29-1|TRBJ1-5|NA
CSVQLGVGNQPQHF
TGCAGCGTTCAATTGGGTGTCGGCAATCAGCCCCAGCATTTT
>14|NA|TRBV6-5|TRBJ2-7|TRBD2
CASSSGRQIYEQYF
TGTGCCAGCAGTTCCGGGAGGCAGATTTACGAGCAGTACTTC
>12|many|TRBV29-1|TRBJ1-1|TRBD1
CSVGQGKTEAFF
TGCAGCGTTGGACAGGGGAAAACTGAAGCTTTCTTT
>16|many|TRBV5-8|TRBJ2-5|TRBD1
CASSGGQGLNQETQYF
TGTGCCAGCAGCGGGGGACAGGGGCTAAACCAAGAGACCCAGTACTTC
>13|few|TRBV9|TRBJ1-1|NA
CASSRNENTEAFF
TGTGCCAGCAGCAGGAATGAAAACACTGAAGCTTTCTTT
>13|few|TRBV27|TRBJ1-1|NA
CASRPGRNTEAFF
TGTGCCAGCAGACCCGGCCGGAACACTGAAGCTTTCTTT
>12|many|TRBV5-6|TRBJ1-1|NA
CASSRGLAEAFF
TGTGCCAGCAGCAGGGGTCTGGCTGAAGCTTTCTTT
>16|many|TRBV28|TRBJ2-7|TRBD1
CASSTTGAASSYEQYF
TGTGCCAGCAGTACCACAGGGGCCGCTTCATCCTACGAGCAGTACTTC
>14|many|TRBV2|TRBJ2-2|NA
CASSRTANTGELFF
TGTGCCAGCAGTAGAACTGCGAACACCGGGGAGCTGTTTTTT
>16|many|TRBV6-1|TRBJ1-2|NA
CASSESRGPANYGYTF
TGTGCCAGCAGTGAAAGTCGCGGCCCAGCTAACTATGGCTACACCTTC
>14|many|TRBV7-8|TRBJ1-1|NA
CASSSLRPNTEAFF
TGTGCCAGCAGCTCATTGCGACCGAACACTGAAGCTTTCTTT
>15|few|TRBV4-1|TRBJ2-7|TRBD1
CASSHLTGGAYEQYF
TGCGCCAGCAGCCACCTGACAGGGGGTGCCTACGAGCAGTACTTC
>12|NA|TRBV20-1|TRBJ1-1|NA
CSARAGDTEAFF
TGCAGTGCTAGGGCGGGAGACACTGAAGCTTTCTTT
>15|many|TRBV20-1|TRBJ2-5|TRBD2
CSATRTSGSRETQYF
TGCAGTGCTACAAGGACTAGCGGGAGTCGGGAGACCCAGTACTTC